The present TCR beta chain was sequenced within a study of blood T cell repertoires in COVID-19. This clone was picked up one time. Per germline, CDR1 MNHNY and CDR2 SVGAGI (reference sequence). The CDR3 is 17 residues long. Germline trimming cut 5 bases from V and 5 bases from J; bases unmatched to any gene: 14. Per the original data handling: It was from reference gene primer amplification that nucleated cell counts were estimated. Only in-frame clones appear in the TCRdb table, and some are missing; sequencing was by immunoSEQ multiplex PCR. That table supplies the V and J calls and clone size; D and trimming were determined from the DNA. The sample lists about 180,000 clones, approximately 88% occurring once.

The sequenced sample consisted of peripheral blood. The chain employs TRBV6-6 and TRBJ2-1, with 8 bases lining up with TRBD1. The clonotype originates from an older woman with acute or convalescent COVID-19. Here the CDR3 reads CASSPRGGTGGNNEQFF. The CDR3 bases are TGTGCCAGCAGTCCCAGGGGCGGGACAGGAGGGAACAATGAGCAGTTCTTC.